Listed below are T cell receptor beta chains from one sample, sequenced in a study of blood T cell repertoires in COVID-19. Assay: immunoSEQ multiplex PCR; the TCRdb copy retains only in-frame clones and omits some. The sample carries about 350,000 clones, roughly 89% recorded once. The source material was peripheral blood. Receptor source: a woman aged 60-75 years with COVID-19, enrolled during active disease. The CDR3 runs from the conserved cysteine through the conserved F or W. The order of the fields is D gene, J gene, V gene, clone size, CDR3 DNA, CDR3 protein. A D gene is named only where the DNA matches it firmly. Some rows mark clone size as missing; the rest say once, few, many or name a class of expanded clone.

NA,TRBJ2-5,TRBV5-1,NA,TGCGCCAGCAGCTTCGGGCAGGGCCGGGAGACCCAGTACTTC,CASSFGQGRETQYF
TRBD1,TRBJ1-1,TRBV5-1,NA,TGCGCCAGCAGCCCAGGACAGGCGAACACTGAAGCTTTCTTT,CASSPGQANTEAFF
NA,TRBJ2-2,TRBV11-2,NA,TGTGCCAGCAGCTCTACAGGGAATGGGGAGCTGTTTTTT,CASSSTGNGELFF
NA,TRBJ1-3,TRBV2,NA,TGTGCCAGCAGCGGAGCTAGGGGAAGCTCTGGAAACACCATATATTTT,CASSGARGSSGNTIYF
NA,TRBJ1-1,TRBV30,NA,TGTGCCTGGAATCCGGGACAGAACACTGAAGCTTTCTTT,CAWNPGQNTEAFF
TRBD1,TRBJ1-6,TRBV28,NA,TGTGCCAGCGTCTATGGGACAGTCAATTCACCCCTCCACTTT,CASVYGTVNSPLHF
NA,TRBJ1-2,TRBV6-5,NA,TGTGCCAGCAGTCCCAGAGGGAACTATGGCTACACCTTC,CASSPRGNYGYTF
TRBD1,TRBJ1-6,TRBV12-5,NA,TGTGCTAGTGGTTTGCTGATCCGGACAGGCGGCGTTTCACCCCTCCACTTT,CASGLLIRTGGVSPLHF
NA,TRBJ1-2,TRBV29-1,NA,TGCAGCGTGCTCGACCCTGAGGGTGACTATGGCTACACCTTC,CSVLDPEGDYGYTF
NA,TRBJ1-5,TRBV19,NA,TGTGCCAGTAGTATAGAGCAGTATAGCAATCAGCCCCAGCATTTT,CASSIEQYSNQPQHF
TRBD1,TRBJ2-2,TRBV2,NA,TGTGCCAGCAGTGACCGGGACAGGGCTCTCGGGGAGCTGTTTTTT,CASSDRDRALGELFF
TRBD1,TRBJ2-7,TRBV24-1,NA,TGTGCCACCAGGAAGACAGGGGGCCAGACCTACGAGCAGTACTTC,CATRKTGGQTYEQYF
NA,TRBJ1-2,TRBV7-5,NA,TGTGTCAGAAGCAGGACAGGGATTAGGTATGGCTACACCTTC,CVRSRTGIRYGYTF
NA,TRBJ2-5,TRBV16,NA,TGTGCCAGCAGCCACTCTAAAGAGACCCAGTACTTC,CASSHSKETQYF
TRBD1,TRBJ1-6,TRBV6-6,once,TGTGCCAGCAGTTATGTACAGGGGGATAATTCACCCCTCCACTTT,CASSYVQGDNSPLHF
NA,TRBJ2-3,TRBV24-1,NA,TGTGCCACCGCCGGGACACGGAGCACAGATACGCAGTATTTT,CATAGTRSTDTQYF
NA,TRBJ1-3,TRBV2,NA,TGTGCCAGCAGTGAACTGAGCTCTGGAAACACCATATATTTT,CASSELSSGNTIYF
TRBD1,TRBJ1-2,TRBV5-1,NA,TGCGCCAGCAGCTTGGCCAGGGGGTTCAATGGCTACACCTTC,CASSLARGFNGYTF
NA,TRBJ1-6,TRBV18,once,TGTGCCAGCTCACCACCGGGGGGCTCCTATAATTCACCCCTCCACTTT,CASSPPGGSYNSPLHF
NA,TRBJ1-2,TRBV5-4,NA,TGTGCCAGCAGCACCCGGACGGGAGGCTACACCTTC,CASSTRTGGYTF
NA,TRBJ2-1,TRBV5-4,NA,TGTGCCAGCAGCTTGGGGGGCCCCACTAATGAGCAGTTCTTC,CASSLGGPTNEQFF
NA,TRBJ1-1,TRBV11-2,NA,TGTGCCAGCAACCTCCTACAGGGTGAAGCTTTCTTT,CASNLLQGEAFF
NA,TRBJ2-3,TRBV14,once,TGTGCCAGCAGCCGACGCCTGCCAGGGTACACAGATACGCAGTATTTT,CASSRRLPGYTDTQYF
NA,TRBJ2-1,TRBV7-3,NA,TGTGCCAGCAGCTTAGGGCAGGTCTCCTACAATGAGCAGTTCTTC,CASSLGQVSYNEQFF
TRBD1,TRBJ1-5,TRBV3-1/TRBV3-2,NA,TGTGCCAGCAGCCAAACGGACAGGGGGGACTATTCTAGGGCCCAGCATTTT,CASSQTDRGDYSRAQHF
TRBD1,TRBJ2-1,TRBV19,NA,TGTGCCAGTAGTCGAGGACAGGGCTCCTACAATGAGCAGTTCTTC,CASSRGQGSYNEQFF
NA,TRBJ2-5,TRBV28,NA,TGTGCCAGCAGTTTGGGGGGGGCCACTCAAGAGACCCAGTACTTC,CASSLGGATQETQYF
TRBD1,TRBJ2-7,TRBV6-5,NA,TGTGCCAGCAGTTACTCTTGGACAGGTACCTACGAGCAGTACTTC,CASSYSWTGTYEQYF
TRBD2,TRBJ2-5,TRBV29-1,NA,TGCAGCACCTCGGGTGGTAGCGGGGACCTACAAGAGACCCAGTACTTC,CSTSGGSGDLQETQYF
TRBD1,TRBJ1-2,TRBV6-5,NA,TGTGCCAGCAGTCAATCGACAGGGGATGGCTACACCTTC,CASSQSTGDGYTF
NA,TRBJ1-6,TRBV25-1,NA,TGTGCCAGCAGTGAATACGGGGGGGTTGGTTCACCCCTCCACTTT,CASSEYGGVGSPLHF
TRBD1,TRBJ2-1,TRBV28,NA,TGTGCCAGCAGTGCAACTTGGAGACAGGGAGAAAATGAGCAGTTCTTC,CASSATWRQGENEQFF
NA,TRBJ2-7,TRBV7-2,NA,TGTGCCAGCAGCTTAGGACCGAGGCCGGAGTACTTC,CASSLGPRPEYF
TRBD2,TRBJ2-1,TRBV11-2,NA,TGTGCCAGCAGCTACCCCGGACTAGCGGACAATGAGCAGTTCTTC,CASSYPGLADNEQFF
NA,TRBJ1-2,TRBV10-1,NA,TGCGCCAGCAGTGAAGAGGGCTGGCGTGGCTACACCTTC,CASSEEGWRGYTF
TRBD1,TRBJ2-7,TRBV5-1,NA,TGCGCCAGTTCTCCGGGACAGGTGACCTACGAGCAGTACTTC,CASSPGQVTYEQYF
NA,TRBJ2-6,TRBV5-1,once,TGCGCCAGCAGCTTTGTAGGGGGAATTTCTGGGGCCAACGTCCTGACTTTC,CASSFVGGISGANVLTF
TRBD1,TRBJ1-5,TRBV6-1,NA,TGTGCCAGCAGTGAGACAGGGTACGATAGCAATCAGCCCCAGCATTTT,CASSETGYDSNQPQHF
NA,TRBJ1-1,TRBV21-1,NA,TGTGCCAGCAGCAAAGCGCGGTATAACAGGAAGAACACTGAAGCTTTCTTT,CASSKARYNRKNTEAFF
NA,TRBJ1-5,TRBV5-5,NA,TGTGCCAGCAGCTTGGGTCCACAAAGCAATCAGCCCCAGCATTTT,CASSLGPQSNQPQHF
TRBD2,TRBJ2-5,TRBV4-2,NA,TGTGCCAGCAGCCCAACGACAGCGGGGGGGTTGAAGACCCAGTACTTC,CASSPTTAGGLKTQYF
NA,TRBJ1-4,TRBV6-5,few,TGTGCCAGCAGGGGGGACTTGGCTGAAAAACTGTTTTTT,CASRGDLAEKLFF
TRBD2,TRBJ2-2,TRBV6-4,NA,TGTGCCAGCTCTAGCGGGGGTGCCACCGGGGAGCTGTTTTTT,CASSSGGATGELFF
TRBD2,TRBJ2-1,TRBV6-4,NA,TGTGCCAGCAGTGACGGGGCGGGGGGAAACAATGAGCAGTTCTTC,CASSDGAGGNNEQFF
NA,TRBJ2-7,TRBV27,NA,TGTGCCAGCAGTTTACTCGTACAGGGAGGGCGCGAGCAGTACTTC,CASSLLVQGGREQYF
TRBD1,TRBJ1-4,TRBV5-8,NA,TGTGCCAGCAGCCTCGGGACAGGACGCGAAAAACTGTTTTTT,CASSLGTGREKLFF
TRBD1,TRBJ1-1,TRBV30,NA,TGTGCCTGGAGGCGACAGGGCTTTCTCACTGAAGCTTTCTTT,CAWRRQGFLTEAFF
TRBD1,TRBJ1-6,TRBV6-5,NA,TGTGCCAGCAGGGGGACAGGGGCGACTAATTCACCCCTCCACTTT,CASRGTGATNSPLHF
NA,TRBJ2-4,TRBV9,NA,TGTGCCAGCAGCGTAGAACAGGGTGTCAAAAACATTCAGTACTTC,CASSVEQGVKNIQYF
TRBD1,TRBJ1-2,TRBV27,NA,TGTGCCAGCAGGGCCCCCACAGGGGTCTACACCTTC,CASRAPTGVYTF
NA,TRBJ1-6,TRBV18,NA,TGTGCCAGCTCCCCAGGGGCAGGCGATTCACCCCTCCACTTT,CASSPGAGDSPLHF
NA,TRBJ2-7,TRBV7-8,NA,TGTGCCAGCAGCTTTACCAGGGTTAACGAGCAGTACTTC,CASSFTRVNEQYF
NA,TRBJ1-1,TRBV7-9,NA,TGTGCCAGCAGCTTGGCATTTGGAGTTTACACTGAAGCTTTCTTT,CASSLAFGVYTEAFF